This T cell receptor beta chain was sequenced during a study of CD8+ T cells in alopecia areata. For the study at large: Treated patients were given 5 to 10 mg oral tofacitinib twice daily. The study's findings and limits: Patients shared TCRs less clearly than mice did, possibly for HLA-related reasons.

TCR sequencing used cDNA made by reverse transcription of extracted RNA. Profiling relied on immunoSEQ multiplex PCR, and the TCRdb table lists in-frame clones only, not all of them. The data show around 160,000 clones, with roughly 50% seen just once and less than 8% held by the top ten. Researchers gathered lesional scalp punch biopsies and peripheral blood from patients with alopecia areata. Germline V gene sequence: CDR1 GTSNPN, CDR2 SVGIG (reference sequence). This CDR3 contains 15 residues. V shed 0 bases and J 8 bases; nucleotides not matched to a gene: 10. A word on this clone: Its antigen is not identified.

Sequencing was carried out using CD4+ T cells sorted from blood. This TCR derives from a human donor with alopecia areata. V is TRBV30 and J is TRBJ1-2; TRBD1 matches 9 bases. CDR3 sequence reads: CAWSVKQDRGSGYTF. The CDR3 DNA sequence: TGTGCCTGGAGTGTGAAGCAGGACAGGGGAAGCGGCTACACCTTC.